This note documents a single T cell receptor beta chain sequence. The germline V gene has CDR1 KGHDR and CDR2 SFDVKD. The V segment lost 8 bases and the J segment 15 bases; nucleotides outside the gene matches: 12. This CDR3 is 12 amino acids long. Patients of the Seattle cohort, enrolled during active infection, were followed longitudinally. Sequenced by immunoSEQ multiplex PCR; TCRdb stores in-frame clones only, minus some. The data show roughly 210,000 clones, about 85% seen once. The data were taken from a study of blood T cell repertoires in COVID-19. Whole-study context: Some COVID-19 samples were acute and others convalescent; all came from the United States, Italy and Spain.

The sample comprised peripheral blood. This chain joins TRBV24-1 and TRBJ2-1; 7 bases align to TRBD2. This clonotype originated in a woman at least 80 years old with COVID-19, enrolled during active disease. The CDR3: CATTRGSGRWFF. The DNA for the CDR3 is TGTGCCACCACTCGGGGTTCCGGGAGGTGGTTCTTC.